This TCR beta chain was identified during a study of T-cell reconstitution after alpha-beta-depleted transplantation in children. Unique molecular identifiers were used to barcode this TCRbeta library. Using its own MiXCR run on the PCR reads, TCRdb lists one record per CDR3 protein. Of about 980,000 distinct CDR3 sequences listed, 25% to 30% are singletons. As for this clonotype: Its cognate antigen is unknown.

Whole-study findings and limits: At around two months after transplant, the alpha-beta T cells were reportedly derived from several hundred expanded clones that came from non-depleted graft cells.

This CDR3 has 15 amino acids. Looked up from germline, CDR1 is SGHRS and CDR2 is YFSETQ. V was clipped by 5 bases and J by 7 bases; unmatched bases: 9. The source is a boy in the first two years of life who had a stem cell transplant for SCID, so the T cells may come from the graft donor. Sequencing used PBMCs, mostly from graft donor cells, obtained 360 days after TCRalphabeta/CD19-depleted stem cell transplant. This sequence joins TRBV5-1 and TRBJ2-1; TRBD1 matches at 10 bases. In nucleotides, the CDR3 is TGCGCCAGCAGTACCGGACAGGGGGTTGCAAATGAGCAGTTCTTC. It encodes CASSTGQGVANEQFF.